The 10 T cell receptor beta chains below all came from one sample that was sequenced in a study of CD8+ T cells in alopecia areata. Cutaneous lymph nodes were pooled and cells sorted by CD4, CD8alpha, NKG2D, NKG2ACE and more. cDNA prepared by RNA extraction and subsequent reverse transcription served as the template for sequencing. Method: immunoSEQ multiplex PCR; TCRdb's copy keeps in-frame clones and lacks some. Captured here are 200,000 to 300,000 clones, none seen once; the top ten comprise 1.2%. Sequenced: CD4+ T cells sorted from a lymph node. All receptors come from a C3H/HeJ mouse with alopecia areata. The strain is characterized by the MHC haplotype H2-k.

This clone has more than one count but fewer than ten. All gene names here are mouse names. The CDR3 end falls 4 residues outside the read, so it is completed with the germline J gene. The V and J genes are TRBV13-1 and TRBJ2-1; no clear D gene. This CDR3 spans 12 amino acids. The V gene's germline CDR1 is NSHNY and CDR2 SYGAGN. V lost 3 bases, J lost 4 bases, and 5 bases lay in between. The CDR3 region is CASSAKYAEQFF. The part of the CDR3 DNA that was read is TGTGCCAGCAGTGCCAAATATGCT.

This clone has just a few counts. All gene names here are mouse names. Read sequence stops 4 residues before the CDR3 end, and the germline J gene provides the missing end. The V gene is TRBV13-1, the J gene TRBJ2-2; a possible D gene is TRBD2 (7 bases). V shed 0 bases and J shed 3 bases, with 12 bases lying between them. Germline V CDR1 and CDR2: NSHNY, SYGAGN. The CDR3 runs 16 residues. The sequenced part of the CDR3 DNA is TGTGCCAGCAGTGATGGGGGGGCGGTGGACACCGGG. The encoded protein is CASSDGGAVDTG. The CDR3, in full, reads CASSDGGAVDTGQLYF.

This clone has more than one count but fewer than ten. Gene names and germline match the mouse. The CDR3 end falls 4 residues outside the read, so it is completed with the germline J gene. The chain employs TRBV5 and TRBJ2-4; TRBD2 might be the D (6 bases). From germline, CDR1 is LGHNA and CDR2 YNLKQL (reference sequence). This CDR3 contains 15 residues. V was cut by 4 bases and J by 0 bases, with 11 bases left in between. The DNA read from the CDR3 is TGTGCCAGCAGCCCCCGACTGGATAGTCAAAAC. Its protein is CASSPRLDSQN. The full-length CDR3 reads as CASSPRLDSQNTLYF.

In its sample, this clone was seen a few times. Gene names and germline refer to mouse. The CDR3 end lies 4 residues beyond the end of the read and is filled in from the germline J gene. Other DNA sequences in the sample encode the same CDR3. V gene TRBV13-1 combines with J gene TRBJ2-4; 9 nucleotides agree with TRBD2. The CDR3 has 15 amino acids. Germline V gene lookup returns CDR1 NSHNY and CDR2 SYGAGN. Trimming took 3 bases from V and 0 from J; bases not matched to a gene: 2. The CDR3 region is CASSGGLGSQNTLYF. CDR3 bases read: TGTGCCAGCAGTGGCGGACTGGGGAGTCAAAAC.

This clone showed up just a few times. Mouse germline and gene names are used. The read falls 4 residues short of the CDR3 end, and the missing part is taken from the germline J gene. The J gene is TRBJ1-1, the V gene TRBV19; weak D call: TRBD1 (6 bases). V shed 6 bases and J shed 0 bases, with 12 bases lying between them. Germline lookup yields CDR1 FNHDT and CDR2 SITEND (reference sequence). The CDR3 has 14 residues. CDR3 region: CASTWDNANTEVFF. CDR3 DNA, as far as it was read: TGTGCCAGCACGTGGGACAATGCAAACACA.

For this clone: Genes and germline are mouse. The CDR3 end lies 4 residues beyond the end of the read and is filled in from the germline J gene. V gene TRBV13-2 combines with J gene TRBJ2-4; D gene unclear. The CDR3 spans 12 residues. CDR1 is NNHNN, CDR2 SYGAGS, per germline (reference sequence). The CDR3 bases that were read are TGTGCCAGCGGTGATGTGGAAAAC. Translated: CASGDVEN. The CDR3, in full, reads CASGDVENTLYF.

There are a few counts of this clone. A clone one base away is much larger, so this may be a read error. Gene names are mouse gene names. The CDR3 is cut off 4 residues early in the read; its end comes from the germline J gene. V gene TRBV19 combines with J gene TRBJ2-1, with D uncertain. The germline gives CDR1 FNHDT, CDR2 SITEND (reference sequence). The V gene lost 5 bases and the J gene lost 5 bases, with 5 bases spanning the gap. The CDR3 length is 11 residues. Partial CDR3 DNA: TGTGCCAGCAGCCAGCATGCT. It encodes CASSQHA. The complete CDR3 sequence is CASSQHAEQFF.

The table lists this clone with a few counts. Gene names and germline match the mouse. With the read ending 4 residues before the CDR3 end, the germline J gene is used to fill in that end. The J gene is TRBJ1-2, the V gene TRBV19; D might be TRBD1 (6 bases). This CDR3 spans 16 amino acids. CDR1 FNHDT and CDR2 SITEND come from the germline V gene (reference sequence). Trimming removed 5 bases from V and 2 bases from J, with 19 bases in between. CDR3 region: CASRVTSRGGNSDYTF. The part of the CDR3 DNA that was read is TGTGCCAGCAGAGTCACCTCCAGGGGAGGGAACTCC.

This clone was counted between two and nine times. Mouse names are used for the genes. Read sequence stops 4 residues before the CDR3 end, and the germline J gene provides the missing end. The chain joins TRBV3 to TRBJ2-3; 11 bases line up with TRBD2. V shed 9 bases, J shed 3 bases, and the junction held 5 bases outside the gene matches. The germline CDR1 and CDR2 sequences are SNHLY and FYNGKV (reference sequence). This CDR3 has 14 residues. CDR3: CARGLGEGAETLYF. The sequenced CDR3 bases are TGTGCCAGGGGACTGGGGGAGGGGGCAGAA.

Worth noting for this clone: Gene names are the mouse ones. The CDR3 goes on 4 residues after the read ends, and that part is filled in from the germline J gene. This rearrangement joins TRBV31 to TRBJ2-1, with 9 bases aligning to TRBD1. Germline CDR1 is GKSSPN and CDR2 is SITVG. The CDR3 is 14 amino acids. The part of the CDR3 DNA that was read is TGTGCCTGGAGTCTCGGGACAGGGCCGTCT. Protein: CAWSLGTGPS. The CDR3, in full, reads CAWSLGTGPSEQFF.